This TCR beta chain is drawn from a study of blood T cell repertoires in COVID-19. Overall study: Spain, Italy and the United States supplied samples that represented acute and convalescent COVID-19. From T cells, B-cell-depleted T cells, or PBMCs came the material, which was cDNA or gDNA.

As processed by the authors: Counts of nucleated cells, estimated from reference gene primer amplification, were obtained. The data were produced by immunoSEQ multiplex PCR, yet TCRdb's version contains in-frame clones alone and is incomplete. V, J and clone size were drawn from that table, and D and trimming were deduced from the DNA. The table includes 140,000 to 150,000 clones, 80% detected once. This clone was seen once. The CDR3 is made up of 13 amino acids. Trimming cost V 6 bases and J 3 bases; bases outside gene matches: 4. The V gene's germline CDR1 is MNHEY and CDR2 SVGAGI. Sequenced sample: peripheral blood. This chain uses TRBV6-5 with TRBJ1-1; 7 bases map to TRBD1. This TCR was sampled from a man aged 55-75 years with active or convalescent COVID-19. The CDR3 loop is CASSRDRDTEAFF. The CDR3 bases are TGTGCCAGCAGCCGAGACAGGGACACTGAAGCTTTCTTT.